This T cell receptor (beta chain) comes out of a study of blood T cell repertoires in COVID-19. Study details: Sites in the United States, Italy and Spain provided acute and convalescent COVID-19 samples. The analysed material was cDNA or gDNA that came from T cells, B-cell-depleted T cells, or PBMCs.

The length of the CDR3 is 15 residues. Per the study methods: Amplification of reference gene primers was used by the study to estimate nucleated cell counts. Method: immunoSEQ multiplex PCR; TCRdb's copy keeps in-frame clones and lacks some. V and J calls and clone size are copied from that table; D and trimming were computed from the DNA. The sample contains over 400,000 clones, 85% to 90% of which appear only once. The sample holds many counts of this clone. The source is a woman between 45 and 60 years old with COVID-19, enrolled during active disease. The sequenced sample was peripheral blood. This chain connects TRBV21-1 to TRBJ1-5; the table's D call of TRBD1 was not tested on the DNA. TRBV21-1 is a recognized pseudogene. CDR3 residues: CASSKGPGTNQPQHF. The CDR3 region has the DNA TGTGCCAGCAGCAAAGGGCCAGGAACCAATCAGCCCCAGCATTTT.